The 5 T cell receptor beta chains below all came from one sample that was sequenced in a study of blood T cell repertoires in COVID-19. The data were produced by immunoSEQ multiplex PCR, yet TCRdb's version contains in-frame clones alone and is incomplete. There are 250,000 to 300,000 clones in the sample; almost 90% occur only once, and 11% lies in the top ten. What was sequenced was peripheral blood. The receptors here all came from a woman in her twenties or thirties with COVID-19, enrolled during active disease.

The rearrangement uses TRBV9 and TRBJ2-3; unclear D gene. The CDR3 is 13 residues long. CDR1 is SGDLS, CDR2 YYNGEE, per germline. The V gene lost 0 bases and the J gene lost 6 bases, with 8 bases spanning the gap. CDR3 region: CASSVELRDTQYF. CDR3 DNA sequence: TGTGCCAGCAGCGTAGAACTAAGGGATACGCAGTATTTT.

V gene TRBV28 combines with J gene TRBJ1-5; perhaps TRBD1 as D (6 bases). CDR3 length: 15 amino acids. Germline lookup yields CDR1 MDHEN and CDR2 SYDVKM. V lost 4 bases and J lost 0, with 10 bases in between. CDR3 loop: CASSSTGYSNQPQHF. The DNA of the CDR3 is TGTGCCAGCAGTTCAACAGGGTATAGCAATCAGCCCCAGCATTTT.

The rearrangement joins TRBV6-1 to TRBJ2-3; 11 bases align to TRBD2. CDR3 length: 16 amino acids. J was trimmed by 4 bases and V by 3 bases; bases with no gene match: 6. Germline-derived CDR1 and CDR2 are MNHNS and SASEGT. The CDR3 nucleotides read TGTGCCAGCAGTGATTGGGTAGCGGGAGGGGCAGATACGCAGTATTTT. The encoded protein is CASSDWVAGGADTQYF.

A single count supports this clone. The chain is built from TRBV30 and TRBJ2-3, with 8 bases matching TRBD2. The germline CDR1 and CDR2 sequences are GTSNPN and SVGIG (reference sequence). Losses at the gene ends were 2 bases for V and 9 bases for J; bases not matched to a gene: 4. CDR3 length: 12 residues. The CDR3 reads CAWSTTSGTQYF. CDR3 sequence (DNA): TGTGCCTGGAGTACCACTAGCGGCACGCAGTATTTT.

V is TRBV25-1 and J is TRBJ1-6; D is undetermined. Deletions cut 1 base from V and 8 bases from J, with 6 bases between. CDR1 and CDR2 from the germline V gene are MGHDK and SYGVNS. The CDR3 extends over 13 amino acids. The CDR3 here is CASSEFLYSPLHF. CDR3 DNA sequence: TGTGCCAGCAGTGAATTCCTTTATTCACCCCTCCACTTT.